This T cell receptor beta chain emerged from a study of blood T cells in healthy people across ages. Study-wide points: Naive CD4+ cell counts and diversity both ran higher in long-lived than in aged donors. CMV status of donors was not determined, possibly confounding expanded clonotype changes.

A second roughly 6 to 12 cycle PCR used barcoded and J-beta primers. TCRdb redid the calling of the 5' RACE reads with MiXCR, one entry per CDR3 protein. This sample has roughly 1 million distinct CDR3 sequences, with under 30% found just once. This CDR3 contains 15 residues. Germline CDR1 and CDR2: SGHDN and FVKESK. The authors isolated at least 7 million PBMCs per sample. With respect to this clonotype: Antigen specificity is unknown. Germline and junction disagree at one end, which may indicate a read error.

Another study also made use of these data, one on T cells of mothers and their children. That work states: Barcodes and 2-4 random nucleotides were added by M1S in the second PCR.

The clonotype comes from a girl aged 2 to 9 in good health. Sequenced material: blood. The V call is TRBV14, the J call TRBJ1-6; perhaps TRBD1 as D (5 bases). The CDR3 sequence is CASRQGGWGNSPLHF. CDR3 sequence (DNA): TGTGCCAGCAGACAAGGAGGGTGGGGGAATTCACCCCTCCACTTT.